One and the same sample provided the 15 T cell receptor beta chains below, sequenced in a study of cytomegalovirus exposure and HLA in healthy donors. The PCR was carried out with 60 Vbeta primers and 13 Jbeta primers. Measured with immunoSEQ multiplex PCR; TCRdb has only the in-frame clones, and not every one. The sample lists nearly 110,000 clones, 65% to 80% occurring once. The sequenced sample was PBMCs. These receptors were collected from a woman aged 45-60 years in good health and CMV-seropositive.

CDR3 sequence: CASRRTSGDSSYEQYF. For the CDR3, the DNA is TGTGCCAGCAGGCGGACTAGCGGGGACAGCTCCTACGAGCAGTACTTC. This chain connects TRBV4-2 to TRBJ2-7, with TRBD2 identical over 12 bases. The CDR3 consists of 16 residues. Unmatched junction bases numbered 6, after V lost 6 bases and J lost 0 bases. The germline CDR1 and CDR2 sequences are LGHNA and YNFKEQ.

The rearrangement links TRBV7-8 to TRBJ2-3, with unresolved D. Between the trimmed V and J ends, which lost 3 bases and 0 bases, there was a span of 16 bases. Germline CDR1 SGHVS, CDR2 FQNEAQ. The CDR3 has 17 amino acids. The CDR3 loop reads CASSLVVVSTSTDTQYF. The DNA of the CDR3 is TGTGCCAGCAGCTTGGTCGTCGTCTCCACTAGCACAGATACGCAGTATTTT.

The chain combines TRBV5-6 with TRBJ1-2; D call uncertain. The CDR3 is 14 residues long. The germline V and J ends were trimmed by 3 bases and 2 bases, with 11 bases remaining between them. Germline CDR1 and CDR2: SGHDT and YYEEEE. CDR3 sequence: CASSSAGFNYGYTF. In nucleotides, the CDR3 is TGTGCCAGCAGCTCCGCCGGTTTCAACTATGGCTACACCTTC.

The chain recombines TRBV11-1 with TRBJ2-1, with D possibly TRBD1 on 6 matching bases. Trimming left V 10 bases short and J 3 bases short, with 10 bases between. The CDR3 sequence is 12 residues long. Germline assignment: CDR1 SGHAT and CDR2 FQDESV (reference sequence). CDR3 in amino acids: CAIQGNYNEQFF. The DNA for the CDR3 is TGTGCCATACAGGGTAACTACAATGAGCAGTTCTTC.

The J gene is TRBJ1-1, the V gene TRBV11-2; the D gene is possibly TRBD1 (5 bases). V lost 5 bases to trimming and J lost 0 bases, with 16 bases between them. CDR3 length: 16 amino acids. Germline lookup yields CDR1 SGHAT and CDR2 FQNNGV. The CDR3: CASSQIGRALNTEAFF. The CDR3 nucleotides are TGTGCCAGCAGCCAAATTGGCAGGGCATTGAACACTGAAGCTTTCTTT.

The V gene is TRBV7-8, the J gene TRBJ2-1; TRBD2 matches 10 bases. V gave up 8 bases and J gave up 5 bases; unmatched junction bases: 6. In germline, CDR1 is SGHVS, CDR2 FQNEAQ. The CDR3 spans 14 residues. The CDR3 sequence is CASLSGGADNEQFF. In nucleotides, the CDR3 is TGTGCCAGCCTAAGCGGGGGGGCGGACAATGAGCAGTTCTTC.

This clone was counted between two and nine times. Relative to the germline gene, one junction end is altered; a read error may explain this. This rearrangement joins TRBV6-6 to TRBJ1-1, with D perhaps TRBD1 (5 bases). The CDR3 extends over 14 amino acids. The germline V gene encodes CDR1 MNHNY and CDR2 SVGAGI (reference sequence). CDR3 nucleotide sequence: TGTGCCAGCGGTTACGGACACCCTGACACTGAAGCTTTCTTT. It specifies CASGYGHPDTEAFF.

The V gene is TRBV2, the J gene TRBJ1-6, with a tentative D call TRBD1 (6 bases). V was shortened by 2 bases and J by 7 bases, with 12 bases between the two germline ends. The germline CDR1 and CDR2 sequences are SNHLY and FYNNEI. The length of the CDR3 is 15 residues. CDR3 protein: CASSEYRQGNSPLHF. The CDR3 nucleotides are TGTGCCAGCAGTGAATACCGGCAGGGGAATTCACCCCTCCACTTT.

The chain carries TRBV5-1 and TRBJ2-2; possible D gene TRBD1, 6 bases. The V end was cut by 4 bases, the J end by 7 bases, with 14 bases between. The CDR3 is made up of 14 amino acids. CDR1 and CDR2 from the germline V gene are SGHRS and YFSETQ. The CDR3 DNA reads as TGCGCCAGCAGCGGAACAGGGTTGGGCGGGGAGCTGTTTTTT. Protein: CASSGTGLGGELFF.

The V gene is TRBV7-9, the J gene TRBJ1-4; D uncertain. V was shortened by 1 base and J by 5 bases, with 8 bases between the two germline ends. In germline, CDR1 is SEHNR, CDR2 FQNEAQ (reference sequence). The CDR3 consists of 14 residues. The CDR3 DNA reads as TGTGCCAGCAGCTTAGGGAGGGTCAATGAAAAACTGTTTTTT. It specifies CASSLGRVNEKLFF.

J is TRBJ1-2 and V is TRBV7-6; unclear D gene. With 4 bases removed from V and 8 bases from J, the gap between germline ends came to 17 bases. The CDR3 has 14 amino acids. The V gene's germline CDR1 is SGHVS and CDR2 FNYEAQ. CDR3 region: CASSSPGMPGGYTF. The CDR3 bases are TGTGCCAGCAGCTCACCAGGAATGCCGGGGGGCTACACCTTC.

CDR3 in amino acids: CAWSVLLGDTEAFF. CDR3 nucleotide sequence: TGTGCCTGGAGTGTTCTGCTCGGAGACACTGAAGCTTTCTTT. J is TRBJ1-1 and V is TRBV30, with unresolved D. This CDR3 spans 14 amino acids. CDR1 GTSNPN and CDR2 SVGIG come from the germline V gene (reference sequence). Trimming cost V 0 bases and J 3 bases, with 11 bases left between them.

This clone has a handful of counts. The chain combines TRBV6-6 with TRBJ2-1, with TRBD2 identical over 9 bases. V shed 5 bases and J 7 bases; nucleotides not matched to a gene: 12. The CDR3 loop spans 16 amino acids. In germline, CDR1 is MNHNY, CDR2 SVGAGI (reference sequence). In DNA, the CDR3 is TGTGCCAGCAGTCCATATCTAGGGCTAGCGGGGAATGAGCAGTTCTTC. It specifies CASSPYLGLAGNEQFF.

This chain joins TRBV29-1 and TRBJ2-1; the match to TRBD2 covers 13 bases. The CDR3 has 13 residues. The V segment lost 7 bases and the J segment 10 bases; nucleotides outside the gene matches: 7. CDR1 is SQVTM, CDR2 ANQGSEA, per germline. The CDR3 DNA is TGCAGCGCTCAACTAGCGGGGGGGCGGGAGCAGTTCTTC. This translates into CSAQLAGGREQFF.

The J gene is TRBJ2-3, the V gene TRBV4-3; 9 nucleotides align to TRBD1. J lost 4 bases, V lost 4 bases, and 9 bases had no gene match. Per germline, CDR1 LGHNA and CDR2 YSLEER. The CDR3 totals 16 residues. This chain's CDR3 is CASSREHRGPADTQYF. CDR3 nucleotide sequence: TGCGCCAGCAGCCGGGAACACAGGGGGCCGGCAGATACGCAGTATTTT.